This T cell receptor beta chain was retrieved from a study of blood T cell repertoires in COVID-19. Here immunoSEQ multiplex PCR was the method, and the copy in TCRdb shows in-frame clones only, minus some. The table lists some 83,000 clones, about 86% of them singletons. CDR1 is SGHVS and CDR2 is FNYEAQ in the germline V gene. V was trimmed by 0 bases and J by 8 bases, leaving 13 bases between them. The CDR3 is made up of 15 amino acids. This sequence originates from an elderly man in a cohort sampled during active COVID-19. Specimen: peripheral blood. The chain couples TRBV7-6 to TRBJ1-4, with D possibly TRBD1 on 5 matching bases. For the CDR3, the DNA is TGTGCCAGCAGCTTAGCTACAGGAGTGGGCGAAAAACTGTTTTTT. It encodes CASSLATGVGEKLFF.